This T cell receptor (beta chain) was obtained from a study of blood T cell repertoires in COVID-19. Libraries were prepared by immunoSEQ multiplex PCR; TCRdb keeps only in-frame clonotypes and omits some of them. The table includes roughly 250,000 clones, approximately 80% detected once. Germline-derived CDR1 and CDR2 are MNHEY and SVGAGI. The CDR3 is 14 amino acids. The V end was cut by 6 bases, the J end by 7 bases, with 15 bases between. This clone was detected only a few times. The source material was peripheral blood. This TCR came from a woman aged 55-70 years with active or convalescent COVID-19. The chain carries TRBV6-5 and TRBJ1-4, with TRBD1 as a possible D gene (6 bases). The CDR3 protein is CASSRTGKTEKLFF. The CDR3 DNA reads TGTGCCAGCAGCCGAACAGGGAAGACTGAAAAACTGTTTTTT.